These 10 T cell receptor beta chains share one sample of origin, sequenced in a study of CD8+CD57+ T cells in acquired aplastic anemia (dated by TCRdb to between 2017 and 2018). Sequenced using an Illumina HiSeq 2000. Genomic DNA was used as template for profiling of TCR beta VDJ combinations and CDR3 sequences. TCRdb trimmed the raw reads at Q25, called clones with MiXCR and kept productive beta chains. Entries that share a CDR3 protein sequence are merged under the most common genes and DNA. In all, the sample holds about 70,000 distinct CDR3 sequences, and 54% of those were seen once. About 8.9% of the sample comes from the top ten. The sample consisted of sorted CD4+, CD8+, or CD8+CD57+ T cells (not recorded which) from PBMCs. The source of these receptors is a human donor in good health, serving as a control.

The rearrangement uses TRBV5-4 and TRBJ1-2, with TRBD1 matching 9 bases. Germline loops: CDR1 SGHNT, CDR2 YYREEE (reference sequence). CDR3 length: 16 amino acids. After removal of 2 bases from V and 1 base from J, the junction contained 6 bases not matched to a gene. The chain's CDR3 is CASSFRGTGNNYGYTF. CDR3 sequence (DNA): TGTGCCAGCAGCTTCCGAGGGACAGGGAATAACTATGGCTACACCTTC.

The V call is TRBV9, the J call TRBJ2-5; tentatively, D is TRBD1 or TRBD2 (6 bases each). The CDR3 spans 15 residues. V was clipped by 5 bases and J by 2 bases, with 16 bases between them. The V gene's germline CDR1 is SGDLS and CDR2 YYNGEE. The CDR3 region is CASSSHWRGQETQYF. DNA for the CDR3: TGTGCCAGCAGTTCTCACTGGAGGGGGCAAGAGACCCAGTACTTC.

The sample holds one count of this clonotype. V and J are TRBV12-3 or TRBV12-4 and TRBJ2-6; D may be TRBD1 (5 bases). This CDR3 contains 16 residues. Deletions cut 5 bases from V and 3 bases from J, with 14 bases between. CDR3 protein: CASSGALLVGANVLTF. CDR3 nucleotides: TGTGCCAGCAGTGGGGCTTTGCTGGTTGGGGCCAACGTCCTGACTTTC.

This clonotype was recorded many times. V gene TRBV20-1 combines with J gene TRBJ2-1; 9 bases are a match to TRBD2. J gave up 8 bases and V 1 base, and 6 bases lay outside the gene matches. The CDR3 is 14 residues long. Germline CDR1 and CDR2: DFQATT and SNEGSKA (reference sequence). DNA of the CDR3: TGCAGTGCTAGAGGGGCGGGGGGGCCCTATGAGCAGTTCTTC. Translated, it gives CSARGAGGPYEQFF.

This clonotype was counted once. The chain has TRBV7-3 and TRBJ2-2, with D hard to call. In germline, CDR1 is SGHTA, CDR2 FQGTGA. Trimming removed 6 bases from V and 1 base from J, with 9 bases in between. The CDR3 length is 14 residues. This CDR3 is CASRTAENTGELFF. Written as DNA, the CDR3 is TGTGCCAGCAGAACAGCAGAGAACACCGGGGAGCTGTTTTTT. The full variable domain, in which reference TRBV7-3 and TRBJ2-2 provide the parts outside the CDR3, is GAGVSQTPSNKVTEKGKYVELRCDPISGHTALYWYRQSLGQGPEFLIYFQGTGAADDSGLPNDRFFAVRPEGSVSTLKIQRTERGDSAVYLCASRTAENTGELFFGEGSRLTVL.

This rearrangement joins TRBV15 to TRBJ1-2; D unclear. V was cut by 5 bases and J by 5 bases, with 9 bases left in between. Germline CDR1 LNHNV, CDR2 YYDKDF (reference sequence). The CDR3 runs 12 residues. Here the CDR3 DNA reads TGTGCCACCAGCTCATCGGGGTATGGCTACACCTTC. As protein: CATSSSGYGYTF.

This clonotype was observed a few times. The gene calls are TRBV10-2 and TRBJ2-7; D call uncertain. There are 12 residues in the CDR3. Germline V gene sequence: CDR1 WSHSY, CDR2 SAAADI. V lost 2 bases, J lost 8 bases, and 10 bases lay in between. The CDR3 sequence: CASSEILRKQYF. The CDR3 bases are TGCGCCAGCAGTGAGATCCTAAGGAAGCAGTACTTC.

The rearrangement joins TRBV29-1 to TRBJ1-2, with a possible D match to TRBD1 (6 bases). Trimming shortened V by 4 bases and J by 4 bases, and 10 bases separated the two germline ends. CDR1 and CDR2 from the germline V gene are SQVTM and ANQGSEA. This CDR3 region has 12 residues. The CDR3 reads CSVARGVYGYTF. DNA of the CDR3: TGCAGCGTTGCCAGGGGCGTCTATGGCTACACCTTC.

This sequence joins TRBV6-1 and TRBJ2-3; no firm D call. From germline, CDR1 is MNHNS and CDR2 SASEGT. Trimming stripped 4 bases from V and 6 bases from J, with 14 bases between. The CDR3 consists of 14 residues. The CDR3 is CASSAVSRPDTQYF. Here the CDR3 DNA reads TGTGCCAGCAGTGCGGTATCCAGACCCGATACGCAGTATTTT.

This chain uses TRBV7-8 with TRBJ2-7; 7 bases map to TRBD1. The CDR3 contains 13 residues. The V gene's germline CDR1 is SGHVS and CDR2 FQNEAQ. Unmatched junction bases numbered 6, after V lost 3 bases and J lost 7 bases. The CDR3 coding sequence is TGTGCCAGCAGCTTTACAGGGGTGCGGGAGCAGTACTTC. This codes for CASSFTGVREQYF.